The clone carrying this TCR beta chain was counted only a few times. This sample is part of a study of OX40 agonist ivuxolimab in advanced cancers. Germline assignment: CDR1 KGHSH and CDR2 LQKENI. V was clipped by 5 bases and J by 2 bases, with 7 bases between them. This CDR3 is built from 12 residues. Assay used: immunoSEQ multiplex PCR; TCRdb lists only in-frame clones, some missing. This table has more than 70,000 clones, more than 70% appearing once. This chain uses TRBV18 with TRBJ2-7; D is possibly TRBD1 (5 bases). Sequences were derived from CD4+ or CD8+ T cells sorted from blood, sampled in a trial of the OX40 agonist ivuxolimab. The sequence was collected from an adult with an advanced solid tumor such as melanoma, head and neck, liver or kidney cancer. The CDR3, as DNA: TGTGCCAGCTCAGAAGGGGCCTACGAGCAGTACTTC. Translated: CASSEGAYEQYF.